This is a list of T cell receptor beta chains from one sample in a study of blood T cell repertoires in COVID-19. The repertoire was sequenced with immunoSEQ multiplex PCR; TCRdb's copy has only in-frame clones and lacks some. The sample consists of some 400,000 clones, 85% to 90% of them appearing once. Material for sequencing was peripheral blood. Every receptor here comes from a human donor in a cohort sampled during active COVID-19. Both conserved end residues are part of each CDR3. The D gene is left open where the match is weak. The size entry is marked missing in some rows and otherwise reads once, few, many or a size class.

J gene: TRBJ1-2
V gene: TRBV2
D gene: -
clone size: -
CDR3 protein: CASSQGGYTF
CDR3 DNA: TGTGCCAGCAGTCAGGGAGGCTACACCTTC

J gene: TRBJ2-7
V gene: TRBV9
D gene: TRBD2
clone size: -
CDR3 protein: CASSVGTSGRVYEQYF
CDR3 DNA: TGTGCCAGCAGCGTAGGGACTAGCGGGAGGGTCTACGAGCAGTACTTC

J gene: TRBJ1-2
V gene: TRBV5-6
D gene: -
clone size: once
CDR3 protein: CASTYGVGGYTF
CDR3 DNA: TGTGCCAGCACCTACGGGGTTGGTGGCTACACCTTC

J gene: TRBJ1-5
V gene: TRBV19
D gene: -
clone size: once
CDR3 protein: CASSIGQPNQPQHF
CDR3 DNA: TGTGCCAGTAGTATCGGACAGCCTAATCAGCCCCAGCATTTT

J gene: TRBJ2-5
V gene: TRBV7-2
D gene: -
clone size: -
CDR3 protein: CASSFQGQETQYF
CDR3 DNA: TGTGCCAGCAGCTTCCAGGGTCAAGAGACCCAGTACTTC

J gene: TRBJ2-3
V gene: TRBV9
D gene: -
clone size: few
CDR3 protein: CASSVRGTDTQYF
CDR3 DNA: TGTGCCAGCAGCGTACGGGGGACAGATACGCAGTATTTT

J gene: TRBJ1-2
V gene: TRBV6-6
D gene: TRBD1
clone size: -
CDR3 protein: CASKGQGENYGYTF
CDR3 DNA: TGTGCCAGCAAGGGACAGGGAGAAAACTATGGCTACACCTTC

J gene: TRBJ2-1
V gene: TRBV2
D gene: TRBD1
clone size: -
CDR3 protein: CASRTGGLYNEQFF
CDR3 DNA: TGTGCCAGCAGGACAGGGGGTCTCTACAATGAGCAGTTCTTC

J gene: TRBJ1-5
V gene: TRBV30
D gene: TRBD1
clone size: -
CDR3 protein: CAFGTGQFRPQHF
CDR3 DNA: TGTGCCTTTGGGACAGGGCAATTTCGGCCCCAGCATTTT

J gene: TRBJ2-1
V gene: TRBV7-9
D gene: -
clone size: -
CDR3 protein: CASSLRLSGDNEQFF
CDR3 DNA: TGTGCCAGCAGCTTACGGTTGTCAGGGGACAATGAGCAGTTCTTC

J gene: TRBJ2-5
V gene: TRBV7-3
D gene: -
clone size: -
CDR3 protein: CASSLGPQETQYF
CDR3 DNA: TGTGCCAGCAGCTTGGGGCCCCAAGAGACCCAGTACTTC

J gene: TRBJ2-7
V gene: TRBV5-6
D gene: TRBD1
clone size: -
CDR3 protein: CASSSDRESAYEQYF
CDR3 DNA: TGTGCCAGCAGTTCTGACAGGGAATCCGCCTACGAGCAGTACTTC

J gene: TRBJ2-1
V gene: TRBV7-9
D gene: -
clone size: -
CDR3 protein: CASKESGYNEQFF
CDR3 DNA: TGTGCCAGCAAAGAGTCGGGATACAATGAGCAGTTCTTC

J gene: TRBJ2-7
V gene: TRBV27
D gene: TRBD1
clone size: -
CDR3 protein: CASSSGTAIYEQYF
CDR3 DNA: TGTGCCAGCAGCTCCGGGACAGCGATCTACGAGCAGTACTTC

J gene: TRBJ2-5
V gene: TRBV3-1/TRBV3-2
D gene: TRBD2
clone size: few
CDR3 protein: CASSRQAGGEETQYF
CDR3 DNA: TGTGCCAGCAGCCGACAAGCGGGAGGTGAAGAGACCCAGTACTTC

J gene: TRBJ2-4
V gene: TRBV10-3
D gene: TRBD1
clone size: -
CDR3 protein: CAISTGAENIQYF
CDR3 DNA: TGTGCCATATCGACAGGGGCTGAAAACATTCAGTACTTC

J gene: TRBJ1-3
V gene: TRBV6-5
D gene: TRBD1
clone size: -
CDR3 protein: CASSPRQGRNTIYF
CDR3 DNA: TGTGCCAGCAGTCCCCGACAGGGGAGAAACACCATATATTTT

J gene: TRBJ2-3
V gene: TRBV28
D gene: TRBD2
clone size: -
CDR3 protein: CASSPQGLAGTDTQYF
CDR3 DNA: TGTGCCAGCAGTCCACAAGGACTAGCGGGAACAGATACGCAGTATTTT

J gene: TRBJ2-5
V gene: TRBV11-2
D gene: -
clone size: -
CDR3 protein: CASSLDSLYQETQYF
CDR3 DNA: TGTGCCAGCAGCTTAGACAGTCTGTACCAAGAGACCCAGTACTTC

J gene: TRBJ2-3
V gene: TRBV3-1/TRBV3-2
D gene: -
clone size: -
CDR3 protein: CASSQVQGGGLSDTDTQYF
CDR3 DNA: TGTGCCAGCAGCCAAGTCCAAGGAGGGGGCCTAAGTGACACAGATACGCAGTATTTT

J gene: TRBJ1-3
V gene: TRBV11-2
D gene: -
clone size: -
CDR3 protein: CASSLLRSGNTIYF
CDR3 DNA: TGTGCCAGCAGCTTACTTCGTTCTGGAAACACCATATATTTT

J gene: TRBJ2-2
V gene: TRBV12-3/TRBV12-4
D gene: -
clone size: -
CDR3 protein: CASSSGGTGELFF
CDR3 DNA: TGTGCCAGCAGTTCCGGGGGCACCGGGGAGCTGTTTTTT

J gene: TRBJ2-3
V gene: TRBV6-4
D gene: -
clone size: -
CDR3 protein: CASSDGATDTQYF
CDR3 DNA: TGTGCCAGCAGTGACGGAGCGACAGATACGCAGTATTTT

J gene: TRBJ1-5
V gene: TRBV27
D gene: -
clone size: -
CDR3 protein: CASSLQRPAEPQHF
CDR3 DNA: TGTGCCAGCAGTTTACAGCGGCCCGCGGAGCCCCAGCATTTT

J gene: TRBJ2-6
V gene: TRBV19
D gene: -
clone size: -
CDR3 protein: CASSTGGGANVLTF
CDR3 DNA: TGTGCCAGTAGTACAGGTGGCGGGGCCAACGTCCTGACTTTC

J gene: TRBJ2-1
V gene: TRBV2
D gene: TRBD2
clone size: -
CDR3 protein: CASSLGLADNEQFF
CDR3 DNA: TGTGCCAGCAGCCTGGGACTAGCGGACAATGAGCAGTTCTTC

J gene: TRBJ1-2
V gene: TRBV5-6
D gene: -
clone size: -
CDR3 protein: CASSPGVGGYTF
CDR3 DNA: TGTGCCAGCAGCCCAGGGGTTGGGGGCTACACCTTC

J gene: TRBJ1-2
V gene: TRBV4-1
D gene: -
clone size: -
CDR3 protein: CASSQDPWGSRSDYGYTF
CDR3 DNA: TGCGCCAGCAGCCAAGATCCTTGGGGCAGTCGGAGTGACTATGGCTACACCTTC

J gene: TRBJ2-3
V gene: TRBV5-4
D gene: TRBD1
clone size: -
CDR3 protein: CASSLQGATDTQYF
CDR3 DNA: TGTGCCAGCAGCCTACAGGGGGCAACAGATACGCAGTATTTT

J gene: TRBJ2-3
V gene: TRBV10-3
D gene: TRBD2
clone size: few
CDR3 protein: CAITRTSGTDPLTDTQYF
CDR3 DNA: TGTGCCATCACCCGGACTAGCGGGACTGATCCGCTCACAGATACGCAGTATTTT

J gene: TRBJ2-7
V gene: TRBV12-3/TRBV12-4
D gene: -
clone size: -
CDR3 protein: CASSLRSHYEQYF
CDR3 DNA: TGTGCCAGCAGTTTGCGGAGCCACTACGAGCAGTACTTC

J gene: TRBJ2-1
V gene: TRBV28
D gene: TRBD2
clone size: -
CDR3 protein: CASSLLGRGGYNEQFF
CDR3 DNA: TGTGCCAGCAGTTTATTAGGGCGGGGGGGATACAATGAGCAGTTCTTC

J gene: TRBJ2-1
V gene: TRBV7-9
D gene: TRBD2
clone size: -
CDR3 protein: CASISPGRANEQFF
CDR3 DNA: TGTGCCAGCATAAGTCCCGGGAGGGCCAATGAGCAGTTCTTC

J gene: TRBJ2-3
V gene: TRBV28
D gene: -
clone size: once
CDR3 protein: CASSQDIIEDTQYF
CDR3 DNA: TGTGCCAGCAGTCAGGACATAATTGAGGATACGCAGTATTTT

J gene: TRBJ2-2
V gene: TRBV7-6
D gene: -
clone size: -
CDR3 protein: CASSLARGTGELFF
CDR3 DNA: TGTGCCAGCAGCTTAGCGCGAGGCACCGGGGAGCTGTTTTTT

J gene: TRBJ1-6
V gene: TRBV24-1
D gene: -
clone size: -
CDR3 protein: CATSAAANSPLHF
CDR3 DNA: TGTGCCACCAGTGCCGCGGCTAATTCACCCCTCCACTTT

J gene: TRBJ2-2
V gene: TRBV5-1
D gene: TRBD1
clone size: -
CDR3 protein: CASSLETGGGTGELFF
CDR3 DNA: TGCGCCAGCAGCTTGGAGACAGGGGGAGGGACCGGGGAGCTGTTTTTT

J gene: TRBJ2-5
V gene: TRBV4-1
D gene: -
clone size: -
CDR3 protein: CASSQDREETQYF
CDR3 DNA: TGCGCCAGCAGCCAAGACAGGGAAGAGACCCAGTACTTC

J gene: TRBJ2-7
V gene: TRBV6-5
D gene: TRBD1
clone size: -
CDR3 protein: CASSNRGYEQYF
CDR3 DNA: TGTGCCAGCAGTAACAGGGGCTACGAGCAGTACTTC